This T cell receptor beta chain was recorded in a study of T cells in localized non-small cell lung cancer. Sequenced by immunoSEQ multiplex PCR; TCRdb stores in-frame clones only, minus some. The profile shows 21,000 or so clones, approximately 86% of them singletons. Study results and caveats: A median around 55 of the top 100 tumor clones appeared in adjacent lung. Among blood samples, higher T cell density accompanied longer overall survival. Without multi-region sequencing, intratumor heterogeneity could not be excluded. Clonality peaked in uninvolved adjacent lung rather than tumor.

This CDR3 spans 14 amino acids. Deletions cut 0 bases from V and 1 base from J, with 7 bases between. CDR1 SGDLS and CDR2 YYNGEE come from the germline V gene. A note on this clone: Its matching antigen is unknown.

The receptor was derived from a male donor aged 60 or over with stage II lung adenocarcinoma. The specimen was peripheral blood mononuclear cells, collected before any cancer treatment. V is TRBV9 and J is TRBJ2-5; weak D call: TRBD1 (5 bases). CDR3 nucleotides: TGTGCCAGCAGCGTAGGGGGCAGCCAAGAGACCCAGTACTTC. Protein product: CASSVGGSQETQYF. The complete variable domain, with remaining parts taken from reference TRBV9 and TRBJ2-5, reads DSGVTQTPKHLITATGQRVTLRCSPRSGDLSVYWYQQSLDQGLQFLIQYYNGEERAKGNILERFSAQQFPDLHSELNLSSLELGDSALYFCASSVGGSQETQYFGPGTRLLVL.